This T cell receptor (beta chain) was sequenced for a study of blood T cell repertoires in COVID-19. This CDR3 has 14 residues. The V segment lost 2 bases and the J segment 7 bases; nucleotides outside the gene matches: 4. Germline V gene lookup returns CDR1 MNHNY and CDR2 SVGAGI (reference sequence). Per the study methods: Scientists estimated how many nucleated cells there were by amplifying reference gene primers. Method: immunoSEQ multiplex PCR; TCRdb's copy keeps in-frame clones and lacks some. The V and J calls and the clone size are those of that table, but D and trimming were determined from the DNA. The table has 25,000 to 30,000 clones, approximately 88% seen once.

Input material: peripheral blood. The source is a human donor in a cohort sampled during active COVID-19. The rearrangement links TRBV6-6 to TRBJ1-4; 7 nucleotides line up with TRBD1. CDR3 sequence: CASSYPGGREKLFF. The CDR3 coding sequence is TGTGCCAGCAGTTACCCAGGGGGGCGTGAAAAACTGTTTTTT.